This T cell receptor (beta chain) was documented in a study of shared clonotypes between healthy human individuals. Study as a whole: Serving as donors were two women and a few men, whose ages spanned 18 to 49. Used for every donor were three CD4 naive, three CD4 memory, two CD8 naive and one CD8 memory plate.

In regard to this clone: What it binds is unknown.

Germline trimming cut 9 bases from V and 7 bases from J; bases unmatched to any gene: 10. Germline assignment: CDR1 LNHDA and CDR2 SQIVND (reference sequence). This CDR3 contains 14 residues. Notes on the study in general: Memory subsets generally showed smaller estimated richness than naive subsets did. About 5% of naive CD4 clonotypes were shared across a handful of donors.

The table came from immunoSEQ multiplex PCR; TCRdb's copy has only in-frame clones and leaves some out. This table holds a few hundred thousand clones, 95% to 98% found once. The sequence was obtained from a woman aged 30 to 39 in good health. Sequencing was performed on naive CD4+ T cells sorted from blood. Subset defined: CD45RA+ positively selected. The V call is TRBV19, the J call TRBJ1-4, with 8 bases aligning to TRBD1. As DNA, the CDR3 is TGTGCCAGCTCGAATCAGGGGGCCACTGAAAAACTGTTTTTT. As protein: CASSNQGATEKLFF.